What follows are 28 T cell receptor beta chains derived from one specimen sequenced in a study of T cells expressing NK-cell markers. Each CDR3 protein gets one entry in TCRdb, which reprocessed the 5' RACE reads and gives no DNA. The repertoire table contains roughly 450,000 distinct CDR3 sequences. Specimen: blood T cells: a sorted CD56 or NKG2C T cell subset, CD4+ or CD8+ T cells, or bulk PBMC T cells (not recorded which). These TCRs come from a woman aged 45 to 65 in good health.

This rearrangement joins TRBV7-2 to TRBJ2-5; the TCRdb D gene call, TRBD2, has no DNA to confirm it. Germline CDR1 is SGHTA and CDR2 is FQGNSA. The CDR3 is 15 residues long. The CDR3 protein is CASSLASLAVETQYF.

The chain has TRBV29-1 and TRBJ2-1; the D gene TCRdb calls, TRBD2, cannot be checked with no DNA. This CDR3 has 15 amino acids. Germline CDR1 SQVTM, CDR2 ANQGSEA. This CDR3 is CSVDPTSGRNNEQFF.

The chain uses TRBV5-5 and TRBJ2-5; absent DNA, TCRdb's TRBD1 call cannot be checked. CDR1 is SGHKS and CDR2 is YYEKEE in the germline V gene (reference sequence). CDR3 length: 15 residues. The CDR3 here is CASSLEGGQGETQYF.

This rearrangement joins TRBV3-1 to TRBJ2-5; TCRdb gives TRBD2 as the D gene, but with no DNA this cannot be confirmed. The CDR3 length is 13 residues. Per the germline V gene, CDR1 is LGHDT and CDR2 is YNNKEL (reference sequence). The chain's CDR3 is CASTVRGPETQYF.

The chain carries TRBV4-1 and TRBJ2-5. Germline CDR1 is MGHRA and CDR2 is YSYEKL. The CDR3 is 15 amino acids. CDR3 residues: CASSQKVRDQETQYF.

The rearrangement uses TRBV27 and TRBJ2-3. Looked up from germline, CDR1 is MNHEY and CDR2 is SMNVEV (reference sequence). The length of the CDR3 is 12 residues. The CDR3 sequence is CASSSEARTQYF.

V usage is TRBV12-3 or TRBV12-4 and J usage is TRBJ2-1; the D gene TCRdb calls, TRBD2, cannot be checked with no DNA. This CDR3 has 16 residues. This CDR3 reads CASSSGTSGRINEQFF.

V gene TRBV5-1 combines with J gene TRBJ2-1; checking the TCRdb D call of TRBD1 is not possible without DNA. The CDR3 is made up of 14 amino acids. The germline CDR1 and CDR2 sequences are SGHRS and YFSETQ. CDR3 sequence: CASSLLWGGNEQFF.

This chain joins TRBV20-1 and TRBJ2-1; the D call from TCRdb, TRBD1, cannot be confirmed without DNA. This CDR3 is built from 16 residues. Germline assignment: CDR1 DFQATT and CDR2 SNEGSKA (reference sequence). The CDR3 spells CSARDLRDRGVNEQFF.

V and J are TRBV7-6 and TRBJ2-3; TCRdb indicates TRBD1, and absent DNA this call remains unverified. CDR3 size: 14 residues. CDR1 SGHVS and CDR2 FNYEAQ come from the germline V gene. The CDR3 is CASSRDGGTDTQYF. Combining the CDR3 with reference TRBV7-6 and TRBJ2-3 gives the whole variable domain GAGVSQSPRYKVTKRGQDVALRCDPISGHVSLYWYRQALGQGPEFLTYFNYEAQQDKSGLPNDRFSAERPEGSISTLTIQRTEQRDSAMYRCASSRDGGTDTQYFGPGTRLTVL.

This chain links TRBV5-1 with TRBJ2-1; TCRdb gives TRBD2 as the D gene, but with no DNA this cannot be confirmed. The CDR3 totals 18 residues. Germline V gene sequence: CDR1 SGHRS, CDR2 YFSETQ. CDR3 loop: CASSLARFLAPGVNEQFF.

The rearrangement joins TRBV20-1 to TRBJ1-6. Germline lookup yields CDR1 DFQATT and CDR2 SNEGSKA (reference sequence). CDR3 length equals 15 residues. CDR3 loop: CSARLGGVGNSPLHF.

The CDR3 sequence: CASSVGTENEKLFF. The J gene is TRBJ1-4, the V gene TRBV9; TCRdb's assignment of TRBD1 cannot be checked, as there is no DNA. The CDR3 loop spans 14 amino acids. Looked up from germline, CDR1 is SGDLS and CDR2 is YYNGEE.

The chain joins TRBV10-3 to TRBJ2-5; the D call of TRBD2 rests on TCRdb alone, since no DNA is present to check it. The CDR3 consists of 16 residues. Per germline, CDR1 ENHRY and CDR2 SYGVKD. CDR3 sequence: CAISTSGLADSKTQYF.

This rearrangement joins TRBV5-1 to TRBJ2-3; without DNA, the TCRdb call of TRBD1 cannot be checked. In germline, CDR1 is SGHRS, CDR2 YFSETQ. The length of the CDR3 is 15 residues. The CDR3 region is CASSLDPGSVDTQYF.

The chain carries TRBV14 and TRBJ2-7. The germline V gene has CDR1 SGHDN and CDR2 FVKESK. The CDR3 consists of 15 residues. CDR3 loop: CASSQVGRGSYEQYF.

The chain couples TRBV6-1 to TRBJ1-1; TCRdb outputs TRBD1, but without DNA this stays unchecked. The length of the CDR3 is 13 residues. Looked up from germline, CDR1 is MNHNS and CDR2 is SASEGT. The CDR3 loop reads CASSPKQGTGAFF.

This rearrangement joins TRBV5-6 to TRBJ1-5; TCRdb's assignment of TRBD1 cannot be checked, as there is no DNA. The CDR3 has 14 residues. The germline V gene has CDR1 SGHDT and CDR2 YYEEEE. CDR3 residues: CASSPSRGNQPQHF. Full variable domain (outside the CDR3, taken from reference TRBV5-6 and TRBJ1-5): DAGVTQSPTHLIKTRGQQVTLRCSPKSGHDTVSWYQQALGQGPQFIFQYYEEEERQRGNFPDRFSGHQFPNYSSELNVNALLLGDSALYLCASSPSRGNQPQHFGDGTRLSIL.

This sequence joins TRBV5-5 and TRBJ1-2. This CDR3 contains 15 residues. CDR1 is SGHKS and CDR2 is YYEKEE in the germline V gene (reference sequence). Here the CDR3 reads CASSLEIRVNYGYTF.

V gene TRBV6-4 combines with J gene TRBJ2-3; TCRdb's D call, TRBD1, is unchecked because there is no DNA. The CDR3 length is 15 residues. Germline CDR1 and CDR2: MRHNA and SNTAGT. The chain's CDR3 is CASSPGNARTDTQYF.

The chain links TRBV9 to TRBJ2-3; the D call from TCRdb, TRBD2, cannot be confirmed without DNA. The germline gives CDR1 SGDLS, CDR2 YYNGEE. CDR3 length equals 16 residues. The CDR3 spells CASSVVEGGAEDTQYF. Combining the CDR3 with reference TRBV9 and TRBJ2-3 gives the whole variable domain DSGVTQTPKHLITATGQRVTLRCSPRSGDLSVYWYQQSLDQGLQFLIQYYNGEERAKGNILERFSAQQFPDLHSELNLSSLELGDSALYFCASSVVEGGAEDTQYFGPGTRLTVL.

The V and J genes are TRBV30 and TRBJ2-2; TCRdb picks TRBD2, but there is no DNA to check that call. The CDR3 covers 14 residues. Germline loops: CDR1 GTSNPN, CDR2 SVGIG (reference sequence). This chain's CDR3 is CAWVTSGRAGELFF.

This chain's CDR3 is CASSQTGGSEQFF. V and J are TRBV4-1 and TRBJ2-1; TCRdb's D call of TRBD1 is untestable without DNA. Germline V lookup: CDR1 MGHRA, CDR2 YSYEKL. CDR3 length equals 13 residues.

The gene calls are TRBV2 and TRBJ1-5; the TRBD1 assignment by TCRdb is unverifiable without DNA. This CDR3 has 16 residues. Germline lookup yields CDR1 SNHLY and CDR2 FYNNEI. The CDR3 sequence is CASRGTGRFGNQPQHF.

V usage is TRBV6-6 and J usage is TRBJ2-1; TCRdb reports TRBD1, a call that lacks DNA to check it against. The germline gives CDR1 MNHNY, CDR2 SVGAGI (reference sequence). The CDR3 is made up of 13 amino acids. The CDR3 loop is CASTPGSLYEQFF.

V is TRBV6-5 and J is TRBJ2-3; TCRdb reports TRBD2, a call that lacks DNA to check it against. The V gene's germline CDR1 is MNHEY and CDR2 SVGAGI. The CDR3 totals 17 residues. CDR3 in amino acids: CASSATWAGGSRNTQYF.

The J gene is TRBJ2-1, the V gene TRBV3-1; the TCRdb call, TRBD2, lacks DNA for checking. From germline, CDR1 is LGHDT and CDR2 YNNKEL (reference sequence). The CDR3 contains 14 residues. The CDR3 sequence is CASSQAGVNNEQFF.

CDR3 in amino acids: CASGGTGNYGYTF. The V call is TRBV4-1, the J call TRBJ1-2; checking the TCRdb D call of TRBD1 is not possible without DNA. Germline V lookup: CDR1 MGHRA, CDR2 YSYEKL. This CDR3 spans 13 amino acids.